This entry lists 24 T cell receptor beta chains sequenced from one sample in a study of blood T cell repertoires in COVID-19. Clones were sequenced by immunoSEQ multiplex PCR, and TCRdb holds only the in-frame ones, with some missing. This table has some 290,000 clones, approximately 81% appearing once. The sample taken for sequencing was peripheral blood. These receptors were taken from a woman aged 55-69 years with active or convalescent COVID-19.

The rearrangement uses TRBV19 and TRBJ1-2, with D possibly TRBD1 on 5 matching bases. The CDR3 extends over 15 amino acids. V was pared by 1 base and J by 4 bases, with 13 bases between. CDR1 and CDR2 from the germline V gene are LNHDA and SQIVND (reference sequence). The CDR3: CASSIANWGGYGYTF. In DNA, the CDR3 is TGTGCCAGTAGTATAGCCAACTGGGGGGGCTATGGCTACACCTTC.

The chain recombines TRBV29-1 with TRBJ2-5; 7 nucleotides agree with TRBD1. After removal of 5 bases from V and 2 bases from J, the junction contained 17 bases not matched to a gene. This CDR3 has 17 residues. CDR1 and CDR2 from the germline V gene are SQVTM and ANQGSEA. The chain's CDR3 is CSVPDFPTGTLQETQYF. The CDR3 DNA follows: TGCAGCGTTCCCGACTTTCCGACAGGGACCCTTCAAGAGACCCAGTACTTC.

The V call is TRBV3-1 (or the pseudogene TRBV3-2), the J call TRBJ1-3; no clear D gene. The CDR3 has 18 residues. Germline values: CDR1 LGHDT, CDR2 YNNKEL (reference sequence). V was trimmed by 0 bases and J by 2 bases, leaving 17 bases between them. This CDR3 reads CASSQDLSGFQTGNTIYF. In DNA form, the CDR3 reads TGTGCCAGCAGCCAAGATCTTTCCGGGTTCCAGACTGGAAACACCATATATTTT.

The chain joins TRBV6-2 or TRBV6-3 to TRBJ1-2; D perhaps matches TRBD1 (6 bases). CDR1 and CDR2 (germline): MNHEY, SVGEGT. The CDR3 covers 14 residues. Between the trimmed V and J ends, which lost 8 bases and 2 bases, there was a span of 15 bases. The CDR3 here is CASRPAGENYGYTF. As DNA, the CDR3 is TGTGCCAGCCGCCCAGCAGGGGAGAACTATGGCTACACCTTC.

The rearrangement joins TRBV5-4 to TRBJ1-2; D is unclear. The V end was cut by 2 bases, the J end by 0 bases, with 8 bases between. This CDR3 region has 14 residues. Germline V gene lookup returns CDR1 SGHNT and CDR2 YYREEE (reference sequence). CDR3 sequence (DNA): TGTGCCAGCAGCTTTCCGGGAGCTAACTATGGCTACACCTTC. It translates to CASSFPGANYGYTF. Filled out from reference TRBV5-4 and TRBJ1-2, the complete variable domain reads ETGVTQSPTHLIKTRGQQVTLRCSSQSGHNTVSWYQQALGQGPQFIFQYYREEENGRGNFPPRFSGLQFPNYSSELNVNALELDDSALYLCASSFPGANYGYTFGSGTRLTVV.

The chain employs TRBV18 and TRBJ1-1; D not resolved. CDR1 is KGHSH, CDR2 LQKENI, per germline. The V end lost 9 bases, the J end lost 0 bases, and 20 bases lay between the germline ends. The CDR3 loop spans 16 amino acids. The CDR3 DNA reads as TGTGCCAGTTCGCCACCTTATGGGAGTATGAACACTGAAGCTTTCTTT. It specifies CASSPPYGSMNTEAFF.

This clone was picked up a small number of times. Compared with germline, one end of the junction differs, possibly owing to a read error. The CDR3 reads CASSLASGAGEHF. The CDR3 DNA follows: TGTGCCAGCAGCCTAGCATCGGGGGCGGGGGAGCATTTT. This chain links TRBV3-1 (or the pseudogene TRBV3-2) with TRBJ2-3, with D possibly TRBD2 on 7 matching bases. CDR3 length equals 13 residues. Germline V gives CDR1 LGHDT, CDR2 YNNKEL (reference sequence).

The chain couples TRBV3-1 (or the pseudogene TRBV3-2) to TRBJ2-7; no reliable D call. Trimming pared 8 bases from V and 3 bases from J, leaving 2 bases between. Germline V gene data show CDR1 as LGHDT and CDR2 as YNNKEL (reference sequence). The CDR3 contains 9 residues. As DNA, the CDR3 is TGTGCCAGCCACTACGAGCAGTACTTC. This gives the protein CASHYEQYF.

This clone was detected once. The chain combines TRBV6-5 with TRBJ2-1; 7 positions agree with TRBD2. Germline V gene lookup returns CDR1 MNHEY and CDR2 SVGAGI. V shed 3 bases, J shed 7 bases, and the junction held 6 bases outside the gene matches. This CDR3 has 14 amino acids. The CDR3 spells CASSYSGRGNEQFF. The CDR3 coding sequence is TGTGCCAGCAGTTATAGCGGGCGGGGGAATGAGCAGTTCTTC.

About this clone itself: This sample includes further DNA sequences coding for the same CDR3. DNA for the CDR3: TGTGCCAGCTCACCGGGGCAGGGCGCTGAAGCTTTCTTT. Its translation: CASSPGQGAEAFF. The rearrangement uses TRBV18 and TRBJ1-1; TRBD1 might be the D (5 bases). Germline V CDR1 and CDR2: KGHSH, LQKENI. This CDR3 comprises 13 residues. V dropped 3 bases and J dropped 6 bases, with 11 bases sitting between them.

The rearrangement links TRBV21-1 to TRBJ2-3; the table's D call, TRBD2, was not checked against the DNA. TRBV21-1 is shown as a pseudogene. This CDR3 is 19 amino acids long. CDR3 amino acids: CASSARDSGGAGSTDTQYF. Written as DNA, the CDR3 is TGTGCCAGCAGCGCCCGTGATAGCGGGGGGGCCGGGTCCACAGATACGCAGTATTTT.

The chain recombines TRBV5-3 with TRBJ1-1; D gene unclear. TRBV5-3 is an ORF, and what it does is uncertain. V was clipped by 0 bases and J by 9 bases, with 18 bases between them. This CDR3 has 15 amino acids. CDR3 nucleotides: TGTGCCAGAAGCTTGGCAAGACCGGGGTCGTGGAAAGCTTTCTTT. Amino acid sequence: CARSLARPGSWKAFF.

J is TRBJ1-2 and V is TRBV6-4, with D hard to call. Germline lookup yields CDR1 MRHNA and CDR2 SNTAGT. There are 14 residues in the CDR3. V dropped 3 bases and J dropped 7 bases, with 15 bases sitting between them. The DNA for the CDR3 is TGTGCCAGCAGTGATTCGGGAAGCTTCTCTGGCTACACCTTC. It translates to CASSDSGSFSGYTF.

This chain connects TRBV2 to TRBJ1-4; 8 positions agree with TRBD1. From germline, CDR1 is SNHLY and CDR2 FYNNEI. This CDR3 is 14 amino acids long. J gave up 7 bases and V 3 bases, and 4 bases lay outside the gene matches. This chain's CDR3 is CASSETGEGEKLFF. The CDR3 nucleotides are TGTGCCAGCAGTGAGACAGGGGAAGGTGAAAAACTGTTTTTT.

The V and J genes are TRBV7-2 and TRBJ2-1; D unclear. V was trimmed by 8 bases and J by 5 bases, leaving 10 bases between them. CDR3 length: 12 residues. Germline V lookup: CDR1 SGHTA, CDR2 FQGNSA. In DNA form, the CDR3 reads TGTGCCAGCTCCCCCTTCCACAATGAGCAGTTCTTC. This codes for CASSPFHNEQFF.

The chain couples TRBV25-1 to TRBJ1-4, with D possibly being TRBD1 (5 bases). V lost 10 bases to trimming and J lost 4 bases, with 16 bases between them. CDR1 is MGHDK, CDR2 SYGVNS, per germline. CDR3 length: 14 amino acids. CDR3 in DNA: TGTGCCACTATGGAGACAGCATATAATGAAAAACTGTTTTTT. It codes for CATMETAYNEKLFF.

This sequence joins TRBV2 and TRBJ2-1, with TRBD1 matching over 8 bases. This CDR3 comprises 15 residues. Germline V gives CDR1 SNHLY, CDR2 FYNNEI. Trimming removed 4 bases from V and 7 bases from J; junction bases left unmatched: 9. CDR3 sequence: CASSGGGQGVNEQFF. As DNA, the CDR3 is TGTGCCAGCAGTGGGGGTGGACAGGGCGTTAATGAGCAGTTCTTC.

The chain carries TRBV15 and TRBJ1-5; 10 bases match TRBD1. CDR1 is LNHNV and CDR2 is YYDKDF in the germline V gene (reference sequence). The junction had 5 bases not matched to a gene; V was cut back by 0 bases and J by 6 bases. The CDR3 covers 16 residues. The CDR3 reads CATSRERQGAVQPQHF. CDR3 nucleotides: TGTGCCACCAGCAGAGAACGACAGGGGGCGGTTCAGCCCCAGCATTTT.

This clone came up a few times. The chain joins TRBV7-9 to TRBJ1-2, with D tentatively TRBD1 (5 bases). The CDR3 extends over 16 amino acids. Germline-derived CDR1 and CDR2 are SEHNR and FQNEAQ (reference sequence). Trimming cost V 3 bases and J 4 bases, with 18 bases left between them. The CDR3 here is CASSFSQGNRRYGYTF. The CDR3 nucleotides read TGTGCCAGCAGCTTCAGTCAGGGAAACCGGCGCTATGGCTACACCTTC. The variable domain in full, completed from reference TRBV7-9 and TRBJ1-2, reads DTGVSQNPRHKITKRGQNVTFRCDPISEHNRLYWYRQTLGQGPEFLTYFQNEAQLEKSRLLSDRFSAERPKGSFSTLEIQRTEQGDSAMYLCASSFSQGNRRYGYTFGSGTRLTVV.

V usage is TRBV5-6 and J usage is TRBJ2-1; TRBD2 matches 8 bases. Germline V gene sequence: CDR1 SGHDT, CDR2 YYEEEE. The CDR3 totals 18 residues. The V gene end was trimmed by 3 bases and the J gene end by 4 bases; junction bases not matched to a gene: 15. The CDR3 DNA is TGTGCCAGCAGCTCTATTCAGGATAGCGGGGCAACATACAATGAGCAGTTCTTC. This gives the protein CASSSIQDSGATYNEQFF.

The rearrangement links TRBV4-1 to TRBJ1-4, with 8 bases fitting TRBD1. There are 16 residues in the CDR3. The V segment lost 3 bases and the J segment 5 bases; nucleotides outside the gene matches: 8. CDR1 is MGHRA, CDR2 YSYEKL, per germline. CDR3 bases: TGCGCCAGCAGCCATTACCAGGGGGCTGGGAATGAAAAACTGTTTTTT. Encoded protein: CASSHYQGAGNEKLFF.

V is TRBV5-5 and J is TRBJ1-2; D not certain. Trimming removed 0 bases at V and 0 bases at J, with 12 bases between. Germline V gene data show CDR1 as SGHKS and CDR2 as YYEKEE (reference sequence). This CDR3 contains 16 residues. In DNA, the CDR3 is TGTGCCAGCAGCTTGGAAATCTCGGCGGCTAACTATGGCTACACCTTC. Its protein is CASSLEISAANYGYTF.

The V and J genes are TRBV7-9 and TRBJ1-6, with 11 bases that match TRBD1. V lost 4 bases, J lost 8 bases, and 4 bases stayed unmatched. This CDR3 region has 15 residues. Germline V CDR1 and CDR2: SEHNR, FQNEAQ (reference sequence). CDR3 residues: CASSSDRGHHSPLHF. CDR3 DNA sequence: TGTGCCAGCAGCTCGGACAGGGGGCATCATTCACCCCTCCACTTT.

V usage is TRBV5-5 and J usage is TRBJ1-1, with 7 bases aligning to TRBD1. Per germline, CDR1 SGHKS and CDR2 YYEKEE (reference sequence). The CDR3 sequence is 14 residues long. Trimming took 1 base from V and 4 from J; bases not matched to a gene: 4. The CDR3 coding sequence is TGTGCCAGCAGCTTGCCGACAGGGCTCACTGAAGCTTTCTTT. It codes for CASSLPTGLTEAFF.